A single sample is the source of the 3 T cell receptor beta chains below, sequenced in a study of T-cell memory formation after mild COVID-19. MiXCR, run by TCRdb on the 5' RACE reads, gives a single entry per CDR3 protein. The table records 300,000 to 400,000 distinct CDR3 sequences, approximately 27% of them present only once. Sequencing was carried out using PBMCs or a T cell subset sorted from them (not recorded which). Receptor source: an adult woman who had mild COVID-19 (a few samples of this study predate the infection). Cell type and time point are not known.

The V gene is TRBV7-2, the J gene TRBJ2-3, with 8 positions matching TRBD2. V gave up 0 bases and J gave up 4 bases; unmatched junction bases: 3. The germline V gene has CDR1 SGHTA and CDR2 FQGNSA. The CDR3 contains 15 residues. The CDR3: CASSLAMTSADTQYF. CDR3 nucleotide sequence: TGTGCCAGCAGCTTAGCTATGACTAGCGCAGATACGCAGTATTTT.

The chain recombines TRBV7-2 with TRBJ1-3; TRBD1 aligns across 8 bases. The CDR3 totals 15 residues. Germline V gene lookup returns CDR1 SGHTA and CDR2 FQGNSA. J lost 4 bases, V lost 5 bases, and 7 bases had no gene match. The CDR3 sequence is CASSPQGASGNTIYF. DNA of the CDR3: TGTGCCAGCAGCCCCCAGGGGGCCTCAGGAAACACCATATATTTT.

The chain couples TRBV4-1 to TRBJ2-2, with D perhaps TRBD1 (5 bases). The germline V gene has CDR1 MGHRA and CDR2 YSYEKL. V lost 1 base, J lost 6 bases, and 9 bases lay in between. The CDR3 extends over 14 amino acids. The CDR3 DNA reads TGCGCCAGCAGCCAAGGACAGAGAGCCGGGGAGCTGTTTTTT. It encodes CASSQGQRAGELFF.